This TCR beta chain was obtained from a study of control samples from healthy donors and cancer patients. TCRdb's copy holds only in-frame clones and misses some; the assay was immunoSEQ multiplex PCR. The data contain about 60,000 clones, 88% of them singletons. Germline values: CDR1 LGHNA, CDR2 YSLEER. V was clipped by 0 bases and J by 3 bases, with 8 bases between them. There are 15 residues in the CDR3. This sequence joins TRBV4-3 and TRBJ2-2; D remains unclear. Sequencing was carried out using blood. The TCR was taken from a man aged 50 or older in good health. The CDR3 bases are TGCGCCAGCAGCCAAGATCGGTGGGACACCGGGGAGCTGTTTTTT. Encoded protein: CASSQDRWDTGELFF.